This TCR beta chain was identified in a study of blood T cells in healthy people across ages. About this clonotype itself: Its cognate antigen is unknown.

Sample-barcoded 5' priming and a J-beta primer mix drove a second PCR of about 6 to 12 cycles. MiXCR, applied by TCRdb to the 5' RACE reads, yields one record per CDR3 protein. This repertoire shows 550,000 to 650,000 distinct CDR3 sequences, under 30% found once; its top ten account for approximately 14%. V was clipped by 1 base and J by 1 base, with 9 bases between them. Germline values: CDR1 SGHRS, CDR2 YFSETQ. This CDR3 comprises 15 residues. There were healthy Caucasian individuals from Russia, aged roughly 6 to 100, serving as donors. The study isolated at least 6 million PBMCs from each sample. Every sample gave at least 5.5 micrograms of total RNA when it was extracted. Study results and caveats: Unsorted PBMCs blocked a conclusive comparison of naive and antigen-experienced cells.

The chain carries TRBV5-1 and TRBJ2-1; D is ambiguous. The sequence was obtained from a woman aged 80 or older in good health. The sequenced material came from blood. In nucleotides, the CDR3 is TGCGCCAGCAGCTTGTCCACACAGTCCTACAATGAGCAGTTCTTC. Protein product: CASSLSTQSYNEQFF. The full variable domain, its missing parts supplied by reference TRBV5-1 and TRBJ2-1, is KAGVTQTPRYLIKTRGQQVTLSCSPISGHRSVSWYQQTPGQGLQFLFEYFSETQRNKGNFPGRFSGRQFSNSRSEMNVSTLELGDSALYLCASSLSTQSYNEQFFGPGTRLTVL.